The 11 T cell receptor beta chains presented below share a single source sample, sequenced in a study of shared clonotypes between healthy human individuals. TCRdb's table, derived via immunoSEQ multiplex PCR, lists solely in-frame clones and lacks some. Of approximately 2,200,000 clones in the sample, about 93% were seen once. Naive CD8 cells lacked CD45RO and underwent positive selection for CCR7, leaving out terminally differentiated effector memory CD45RA+ cells. Sequenced: naive CD8+ T cells from PBMCs. Source of these receptors: a man between 18 and 35 years old in good health. Some clones in this sample may be carry-over from other donors' samples.

This rearrangement joins TRBV7-9 to TRBJ2-1, with TRBD1 identical over 7 bases. Unmatched junction bases numbered 8, after V lost 10 bases and J lost 8 bases. CDR3 length: 12 residues. CDR1 and CDR2 (germline): SEHNR, FQNEAQ (reference sequence). The CDR3 protein is CAIQQGDDEQFF. In DNA, the CDR3 is TGTGCCATACAGCAGGGGGATGATGAGCAGTTCTTC.

The chain uses TRBV5-1 and TRBJ2-5, with TRBD1 as a possible D gene (6 bases). V lost 1 base to trimming and J lost 2 bases, with 12 bases between them. The CDR3 has 15 residues. Germline V CDR1 and CDR2: SGHRS, YFSETQ. The CDR3 sequence: CASSLLDRVQETQYF. The CDR3 DNA sequence: TGCGCCAGCAGCTTGCTGGACAGAGTACAAGAGACCCAGTACTTC.

The gene calls are TRBV11-2 and TRBJ2-4; 7 nucleotides match TRBD1. The CDR3 loop spans 19 amino acids. V gave up 5 bases and J gave up 0 bases; unmatched junction bases: 16. CDR1 is SGHAT and CDR2 is FQNNGV in the germline V gene. CDR3 nucleotides: TGTGCCAGCAGCCCAGGCCCCGAAGACAGGGCCATAGCCAAAAACATTCAGTACTTC. It is translated as CASSPGPEDRAIAKNIQYF. The complete variable domain, with remaining parts taken from reference TRBV11-2 and TRBJ2-4, reads EAGVAQSPRYKIIEKRQSVAFWCNPISGHATLYWYQQILGQGPKLLIQFQNNGVVDDSQLPKDRFSAERLKGVDSTLKIQPAKLEDSAVYLCASSPGPEDRAIAKNIQYFGAGTRLSVL.

Points on this clone: It is unclear where the CDR3 begins or ends on the DNA, so no DNA is shown, and the CDR3 is as TCRdb lists it. V is TRBV7-6 and J is TRBJ1-6; whether TRBD1, the table's D call, matches the DNA was not checked. The CDR3 has 15 amino acids, counting both end residues. Germline assignment: CDR1 SGHVS and CDR2 FNYEAQ. CDR3 residues: CASSFGPGVNSPLHF.

The V call is TRBV2, the J call TRBJ2-1; 7 bases line up with TRBD2. The CDR3 totals 15 residues. The V gene end was trimmed by 5 bases and the J gene end by 3 bases; junction bases not matched to a gene: 7. The germline gives CDR1 SNHLY, CDR2 FYNNEI. The CDR3 bases are TGTGCCAGCAGTCCCAGGAGCGGGGTCTACAATGAGCAGTTCTTC. Amino acids: CASSPRSGVYNEQFF.

This chain joins TRBV5-1 and TRBJ2-1, with D uncertain. Germline CDR1 SGHRS, CDR2 YFSETQ. The CDR3 is 14 residues long. Between the trimmed V and J ends, which lost 1 base and 9 bases, there was a span of 14 bases. CDR3 in DNA: TGCGCCAGCAGCTTGTCCTCCCAGTACCCTGAGCAGTTCTTC. This encodes CASSLSSQYPEQFF.

This clone was counted between two and nine times. CDR3 loop: CASSRLDRGRGTEAFF. In nucleotides, the CDR3 is TGCGCCAGCAGCCGACTCGACAGGGGGCGCGGCACTGAAGCTTTCTTT. This chain uses TRBV5-1 with TRBJ1-1, with 10 bases fitting TRBD1. The CDR3 spans 16 residues. V shed 4 bases and J 4 bases; nucleotides not matched to a gene: 10. CDR1 and CDR2 (germline): SGHRS, YFSETQ.

The chain is built from TRBV4-1 and TRBJ2-1; 7 positions match TRBD2. Trimming took 4 bases from V and 4 from J; bases not matched to a gene: 10. This CDR3 has 16 amino acids. Germline V lookup: CDR1 MGHRA, CDR2 YSYEKL. The CDR3: CASSPRTSDMYNEQFF. The CDR3 DNA reads TGCGCCAGCAGCCCGCGCACTAGCGACATGTACAATGAGCAGTTCTTC.

With regard to this clone: Additional DNA sequences in this sample encode the identical CDR3. This chain links TRBV5-6 with TRBJ1-2; D is unclear. The V gene lost 0 bases and the J gene lost 4 bases, with 10 bases spanning the gap. Germline V gene sequence: CDR1 SGHDT, CDR2 YYEEEE. This CDR3 region has 14 residues. The CDR3 DNA reads as TGTGCCAGCAGCTTGGGCGGGAGTTCCTATGGCTACACCTTC. Translated, it gives CASSLGGSSYGYTF.

This chain links TRBV9 with TRBJ2-7; the D is unclear. The germline V gene encodes CDR1 SGDLS and CDR2 YYNGEE. This CDR3 is built from 16 residues. V lost 3 bases and J 1 base, leaving 17 bases between the germline ends. In DNA form, the CDR3 reads TGTGCCAGCAGCGCCCATCAAAGGAGTCCATCCTACGAGCAGTACTTC. Its translation is CASSAHQRSPSYEQYF.

The J gene is TRBJ2-3, the V gene TRBV7-9, with D possibly called TRBD1 or TRBD2 (5 bases each). Trimming took 8 bases from V and 1 from J, leaving 7 bases between them. This CDR3 spans 12 amino acids. Germline CDR1 and CDR2: SEHNR and FQNEAQ (reference sequence). The CDR3 sequence is CASGDGTDTQYF. In DNA, the CDR3 is TGTGCCAGCGGGGACGGCACAGATACGCAGTATTTT. The full variable domain, with the rest looked up from reference TRBV7-9 and TRBJ2-3, is DTGVSQNPRHKITKRGQNVTFRCDPISEHNRLYWYRQTLGQGPEFLTYFQNEAQLEKSRLLSDRFSAERPKGSFSTLEIQRTEQGDSAMYLCASGDGTDTQYFGPGTRLTVL.